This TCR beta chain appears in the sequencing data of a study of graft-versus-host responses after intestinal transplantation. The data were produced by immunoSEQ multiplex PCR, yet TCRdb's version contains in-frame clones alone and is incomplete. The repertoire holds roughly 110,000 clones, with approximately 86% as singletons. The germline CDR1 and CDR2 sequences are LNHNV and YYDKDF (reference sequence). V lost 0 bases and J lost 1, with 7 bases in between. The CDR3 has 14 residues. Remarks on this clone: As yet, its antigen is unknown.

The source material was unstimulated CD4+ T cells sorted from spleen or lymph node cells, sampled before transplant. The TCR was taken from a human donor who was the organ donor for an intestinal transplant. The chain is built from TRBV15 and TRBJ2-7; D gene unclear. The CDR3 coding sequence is TGTGCCACCAGCAGAGATTTGGAGTCCTACGAGCAGTACTTC. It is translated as CATSRDLESYEQYF.